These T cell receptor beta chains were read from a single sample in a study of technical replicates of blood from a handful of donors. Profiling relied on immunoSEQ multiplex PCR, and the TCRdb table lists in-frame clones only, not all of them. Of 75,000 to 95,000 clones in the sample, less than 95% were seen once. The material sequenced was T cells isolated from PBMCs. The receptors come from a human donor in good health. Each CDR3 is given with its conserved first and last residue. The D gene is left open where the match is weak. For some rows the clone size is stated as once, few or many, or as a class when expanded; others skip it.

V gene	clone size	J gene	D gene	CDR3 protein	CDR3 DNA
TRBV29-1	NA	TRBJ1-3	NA	CSVGEGHAGNTIYF	TGCAGCGTTGGTGAGGGACACGCTGGAAACACCATATATTTT
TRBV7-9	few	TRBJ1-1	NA	CASVNMNTEAFF	TGTGCCAGCGTTAATATGAACACTGAAGCTTTCTTT
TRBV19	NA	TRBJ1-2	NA	CASSISWTAALNYGYTF	TGTGCCAGTAGTATATCCTGGACAGCGGCCCTTAACTATGGCTACACCTTC
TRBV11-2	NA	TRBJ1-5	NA	CASSSTGTGNQPQHF	TGTGCCAGCAGCTCCACAGGGACGGGCAATCAGCCCCAGCATTTT
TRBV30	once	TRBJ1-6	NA	CAWSLPPVGLSYNSPLHF	TGTGCCTGGAGCCTACCCCCGGTCGGTTTGTCCTATAATTCACCCCTCCACTTT
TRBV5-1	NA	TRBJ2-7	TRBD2	CASSLRGLAGPTYEQYF	TGCGCCAGCAGCTTGAGGGGACTAGCGGGCCCGACCTACGAGCAGTACTTC
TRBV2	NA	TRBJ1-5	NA	CASSEWAGQPQHF	TGTGCCAGCAGTGAGTGGGCGGGGCAGCCCCAGCATTTT
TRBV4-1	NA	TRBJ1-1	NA	CASSQETVPMNTEAFF	TGCGCCAGCAGCCAAGAAACCGTACCTATGAACACTGAAGCTTTCTTT
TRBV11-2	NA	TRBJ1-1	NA	CASKRDGGKEAFF	TGTGCCAGCAAACGAGACGGAGGAAAAGAAGCTTTCTTT
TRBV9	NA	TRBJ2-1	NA	CASSPTGVSYNEQFF	TGTGCCAGCAGCCCGACCGGGGTCTCCTACAATGAGCAGTTCTTC
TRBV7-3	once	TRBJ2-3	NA	CASSSGTSGTSTDTQYF	TGTGCCAGCAGCTCCGGCACGAGCGGCACTAGCACAGATACGCAGTATTTT